This T cell receptor beta chain was retrieved from a study of T-cell memory formation after mild COVID-19. Each CDR3 protein gets one entry after TCRdb re-called the 5' RACE reads with MiXCR. The top ten clones hold around 13% of a sample with approximately 500,000 distinct CDR3 sequences, around a quarter of them seen once. Germline CDR1 SGHDT, CDR2 YYEEEE. The CDR3 is 14 amino acids. This clonotype was counted a few times. Relative to the germline gene, one junction end is altered; a read error may explain this. This TCR was recovered from an adult woman who had mild COVID-19 (a few samples of this study predate the infection). Cell type and time point are not known. The rearrangement joins TRBV5-6 to TRBJ1-1; the D is unclear. The specimen sequenced was PBMCs or a T cell subset sorted from them (not recorded which). The CDR3 spells CASSFQSGGSILRF. CDR3 DNA sequence: TGTGCCAGCAGCTTCCAGTCAGGCGGGTCTATCCTAAGATTT.